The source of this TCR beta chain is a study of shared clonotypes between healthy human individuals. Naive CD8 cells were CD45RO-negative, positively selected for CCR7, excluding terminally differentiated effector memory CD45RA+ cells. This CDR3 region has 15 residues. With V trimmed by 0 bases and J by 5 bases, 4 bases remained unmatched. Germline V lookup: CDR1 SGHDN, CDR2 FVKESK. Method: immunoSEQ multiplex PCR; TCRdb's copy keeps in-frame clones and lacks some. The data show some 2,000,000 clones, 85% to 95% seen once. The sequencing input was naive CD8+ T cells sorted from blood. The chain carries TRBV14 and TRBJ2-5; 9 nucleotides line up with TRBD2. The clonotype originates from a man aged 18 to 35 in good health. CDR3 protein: CASSQDGLAWETQYF. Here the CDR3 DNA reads TGTGCCAGCAGCCAAGACGGACTAGCGTGGGAGACCCAGTACTTC.